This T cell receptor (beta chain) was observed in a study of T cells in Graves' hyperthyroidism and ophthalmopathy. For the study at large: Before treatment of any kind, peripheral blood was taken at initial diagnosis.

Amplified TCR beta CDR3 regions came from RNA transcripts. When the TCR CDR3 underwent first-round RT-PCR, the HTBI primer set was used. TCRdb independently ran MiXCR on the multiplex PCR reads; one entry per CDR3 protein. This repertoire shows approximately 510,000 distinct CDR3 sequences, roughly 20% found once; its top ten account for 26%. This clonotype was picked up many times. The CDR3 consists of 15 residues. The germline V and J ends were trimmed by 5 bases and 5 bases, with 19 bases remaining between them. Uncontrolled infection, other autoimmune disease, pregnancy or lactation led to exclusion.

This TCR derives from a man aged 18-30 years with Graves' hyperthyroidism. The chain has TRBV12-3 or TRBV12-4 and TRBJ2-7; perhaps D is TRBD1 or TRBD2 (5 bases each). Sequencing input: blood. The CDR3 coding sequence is TGTGCCAGCAGTCCCGGGACCACCTACCAGGACGAGCAGTACTTC. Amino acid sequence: CASSPGTTYQDEQYF.